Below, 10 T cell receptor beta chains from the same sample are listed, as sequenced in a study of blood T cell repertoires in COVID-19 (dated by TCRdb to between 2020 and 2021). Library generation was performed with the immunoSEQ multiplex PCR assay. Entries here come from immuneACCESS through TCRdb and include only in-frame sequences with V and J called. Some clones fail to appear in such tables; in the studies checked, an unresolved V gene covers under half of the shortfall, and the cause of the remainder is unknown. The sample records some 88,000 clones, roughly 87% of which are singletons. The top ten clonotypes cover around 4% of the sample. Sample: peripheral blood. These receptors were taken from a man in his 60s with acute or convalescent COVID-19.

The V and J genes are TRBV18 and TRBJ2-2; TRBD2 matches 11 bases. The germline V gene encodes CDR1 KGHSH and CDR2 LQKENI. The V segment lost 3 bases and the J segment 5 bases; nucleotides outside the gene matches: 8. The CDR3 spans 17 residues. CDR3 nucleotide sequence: TGTGCCAGCTCACCGCCGGGACTAGCGGTGGGGACCGGGGAGCTGTTTTTT. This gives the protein CASSPPGLAVGTGELFF. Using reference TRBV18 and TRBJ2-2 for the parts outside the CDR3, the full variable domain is NAGVMQNPRHLVRRRGQEARLRCSPMKGHSHVYWYRQLPEEGLKFMVYLQKENIIDESGMPKERFSAEFPKEGPSILRIQQVVRGDSAAYFCASSPPGLAVGTGELFFGEGSRLTVL.

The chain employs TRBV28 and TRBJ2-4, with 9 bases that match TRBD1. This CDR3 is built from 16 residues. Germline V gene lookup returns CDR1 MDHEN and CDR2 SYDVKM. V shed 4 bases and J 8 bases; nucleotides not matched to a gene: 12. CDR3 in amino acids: CASSSIGQGQGDIQYF. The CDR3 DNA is TGTGCCAGCAGTTCGATAGGACAGGGACAGGGTGACATTCAGTACTTC.

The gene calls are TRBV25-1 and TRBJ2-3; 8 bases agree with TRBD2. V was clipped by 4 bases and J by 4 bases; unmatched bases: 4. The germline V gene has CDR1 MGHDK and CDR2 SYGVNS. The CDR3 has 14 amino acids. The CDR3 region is CASSGGTSSDTQYF. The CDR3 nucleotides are TGTGCCAGCAGTGGGGGGACTAGTTCAGATACGCAGTATTTT.

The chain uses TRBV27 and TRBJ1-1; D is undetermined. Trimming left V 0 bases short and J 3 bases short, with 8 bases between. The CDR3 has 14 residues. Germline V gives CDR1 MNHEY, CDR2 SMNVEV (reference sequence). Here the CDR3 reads CASSLSKRYTEAFF. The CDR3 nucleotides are TGTGCCAGCAGTTTATCGAAGCGGTACACTGAAGCTTTCTTT.

The CDR3 region is CASSMAISGSREQYF. Here the CDR3 DNA reads TGTGCCAGTAGTATGGCTATTAGCGGGAGTCGCGAGCAGTACTTC. This chain links TRBV19 with TRBJ2-7, with 9 bases that match TRBD2. Germline V CDR1 and CDR2: LNHDA, SQIVND (reference sequence). Trimming at V came to 3 bases and at J to 6 bases, leaving 9 bases not matched to a gene. The CDR3 sequence is 15 residues long.

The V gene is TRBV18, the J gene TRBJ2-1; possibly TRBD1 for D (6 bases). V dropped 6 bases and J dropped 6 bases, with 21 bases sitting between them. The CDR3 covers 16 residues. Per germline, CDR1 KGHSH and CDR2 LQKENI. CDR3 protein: CASSPRGSGAINEQFF. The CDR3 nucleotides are TGTGCCAGCTCCCCGAGGGGGAGCGGAGCAATCAATGAGCAGTTCTTC.

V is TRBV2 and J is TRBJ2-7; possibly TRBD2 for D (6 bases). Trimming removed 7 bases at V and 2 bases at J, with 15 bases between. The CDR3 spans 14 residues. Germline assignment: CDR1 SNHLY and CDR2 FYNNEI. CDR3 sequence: CASNVGGAPYEQYF. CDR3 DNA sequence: TGTGCCAGCAATGTGGGGGGAGCCCCCTACGAGCAGTACTTC.

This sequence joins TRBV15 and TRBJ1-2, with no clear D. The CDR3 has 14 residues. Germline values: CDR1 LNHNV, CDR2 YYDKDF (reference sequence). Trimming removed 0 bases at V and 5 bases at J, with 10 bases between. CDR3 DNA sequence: TGTGCCACCAGCAGAGAGGAGGGTTTTTATGGCTACACCTTC. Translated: CATSREEGFYGYTF. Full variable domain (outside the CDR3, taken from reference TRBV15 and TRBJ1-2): DAMVIQNPRYQVTQFGKPVTLSCSQTLNHNVMYWYQQKSSQAPKLLFHYYDKDFNNEADTPDNFQSRRPNTSFCFLDIRSPGLGDTAMYLCATSREEGFYGYTFGSGTRLTVV.

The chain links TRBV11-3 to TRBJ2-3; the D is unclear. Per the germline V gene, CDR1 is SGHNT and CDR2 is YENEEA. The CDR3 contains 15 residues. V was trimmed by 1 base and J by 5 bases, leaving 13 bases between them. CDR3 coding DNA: TGTGCCAGCAGCTTAGGAGGTTTGGTGAAAGATACGCAGTATTTT. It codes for CASSLGGLVKDTQYF.

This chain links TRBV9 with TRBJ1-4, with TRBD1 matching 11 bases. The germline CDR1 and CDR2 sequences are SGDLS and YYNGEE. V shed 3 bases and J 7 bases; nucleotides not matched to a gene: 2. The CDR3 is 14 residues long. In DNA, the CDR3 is TGTGCCAGCAGCGGGACAGGGGGCGGTGAAAAACTGTTTTTT. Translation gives CASSGTGGGEKLFF.